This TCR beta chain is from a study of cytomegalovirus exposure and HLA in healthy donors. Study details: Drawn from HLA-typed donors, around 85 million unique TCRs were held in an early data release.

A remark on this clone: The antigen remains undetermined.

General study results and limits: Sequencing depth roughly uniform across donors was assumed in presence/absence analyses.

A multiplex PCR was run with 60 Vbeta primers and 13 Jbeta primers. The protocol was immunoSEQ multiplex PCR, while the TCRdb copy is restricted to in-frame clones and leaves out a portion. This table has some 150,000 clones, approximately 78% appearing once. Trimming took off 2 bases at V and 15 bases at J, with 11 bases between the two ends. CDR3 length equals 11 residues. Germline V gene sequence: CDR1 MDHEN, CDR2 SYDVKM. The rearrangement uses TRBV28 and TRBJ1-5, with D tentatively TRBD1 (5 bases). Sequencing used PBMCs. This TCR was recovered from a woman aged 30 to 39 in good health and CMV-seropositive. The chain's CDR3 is CASSLSRVRHF. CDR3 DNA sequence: TGTGCCAGCAGTTTAAGCAGGGTCCGGCATTTT.